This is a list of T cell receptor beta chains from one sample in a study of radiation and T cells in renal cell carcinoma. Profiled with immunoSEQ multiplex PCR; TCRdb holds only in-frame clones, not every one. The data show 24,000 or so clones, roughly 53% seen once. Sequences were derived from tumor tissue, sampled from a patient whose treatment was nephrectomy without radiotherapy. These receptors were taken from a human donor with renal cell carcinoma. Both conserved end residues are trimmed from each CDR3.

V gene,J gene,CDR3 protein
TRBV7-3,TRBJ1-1,ASSLRRTVNTEAF
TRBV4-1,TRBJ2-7,ASSQDALLGGIGTYEQY
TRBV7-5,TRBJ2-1,ARMGLGHQEQF
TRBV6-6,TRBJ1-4,ASSYGQGGEKLF
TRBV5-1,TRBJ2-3,ASSLGTTSDTQY
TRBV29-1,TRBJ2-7,SVAKSSYEQY
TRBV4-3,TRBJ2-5,ASSPGTLQETQY
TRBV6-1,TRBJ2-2,ASSARTPTNTGELF
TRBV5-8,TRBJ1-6,ASSLGDVDSPLH
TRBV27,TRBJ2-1,ASSPSGGQPKEQF
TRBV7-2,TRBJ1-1,ASSVDRDRNTEAF
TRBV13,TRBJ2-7,ASSLRANSYEQY
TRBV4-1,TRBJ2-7,ASSQRWDEQY